The 15 T cell receptor beta chains reported below all come from one sample, sequenced in a study of CD8 T cell repertoires and HIV-1 epitope variants (dated by TCRdb to about 2020). The library was generated by the immunoSEQ multiplex PCR assay. TCRdb limited this immuneACCESS table to in-frame rearrangements with V and J called. A share of clones is missing; checked studies link under half to unresolved V genes, and the rest is unexplained. This sample comprises 5,600 or so clones, less than 70% of them detected only once. Approximately 41% of the sample is in the top ten clones. Their antigen targets remain unknown. The sequenced material came from cultured CD8+ T cells derived from PBMCs. These receptors all stem from a male donor with HIV.

J is TRBJ2-3 and V is TRBV14; D ambiguous. CDR3 size: 14 residues. The germline V gene has CDR1 SGHDN and CDR2 FVKESK. V shed 0 bases and J shed 1 base, with 5 bases lying between them. The CDR3 here is CASSQDPGTDTQYF. The CDR3 region has the DNA TGTGCCAGCAGCCAAGATCCGGGCACAGATACGCAGTATTTT.

The gene calls are TRBV7-9 and TRBJ2-3; TRBD2 matches 8 bases. The V gene's germline CDR1 is SEHNR and CDR2 FQNEAQ (reference sequence). The V gene end was trimmed by 4 bases and the J gene end by 1 base; junction bases not matched to a gene: 4. The CDR3 length is 15 residues. The CDR3 DNA reads TGTGCCAGCAGCTCCCTGACTAGCGGCACAGATACGCAGTATTTT. This encodes CASSSLTSGTDTQYF.

The table lists this clone with a few counts. The chain carries TRBV5-1 and TRBJ1-2; 7 bases agree with TRBD1. After removal of 5 bases from V and 5 bases from J, the junction contained 12 bases not matched to a gene. The CDR3 loop spans 15 amino acids. The germline CDR1 and CDR2 sequences are SGHRS and YFSETQ. The CDR3 here is CASRRAVTGIYGYTF. CDR3 coding DNA: TGCGCCAGCAGGAGAGCCGTGACAGGGATATATGGCTACACCTTC.

The rearrangement uses TRBV4-3 and TRBJ1-1; TRBD1 might be the D (6 bases). Per the germline V gene, CDR1 is LGHNA and CDR2 is YSLEER. This CDR3 is 16 amino acids long. The ends were cut back, 0 bases at V and 0 bases at J, with 11 bases in the middle. The CDR3 protein is CASSQDEGGVNTEAFF. DNA of the CDR3: TGCGCCAGCAGCCAAGATGAAGGGGGAGTGAACACTGAAGCTTTCTTT.

This clone came up once. The V gene is TRBV27, the J gene TRBJ2-1, with TRBD2 matching 8 bases. CDR1 is MNHEY and CDR2 is SMNVEV in the germline V gene (reference sequence). This CDR3 is 16 amino acids long. Trimming at V came to 4 bases and at J to 8 bases, leaving 13 bases not matched to a gene. This CDR3 is CASSSPLGTRFYEQFF. CDR3 bases: TGTGCCAGCAGTTCCCCCTTGGGGACTAGATTCTATGAGCAGTTCTTC.

This rearrangement joins TRBV7-9 to TRBJ2-7, with TRBD2 matching 11 bases. Germline CDR1 SEHNR, CDR2 FQNEAQ (reference sequence). The CDR3 consists of 14 residues. J gave up 3 bases and V 5 bases, and 3 bases lay outside the gene matches. CDR3 coding DNA: TGTGCCAGCAGCCCGACTAGCGGGATCTACGAGCAGTACTTC. Its translation is CASSPTSGIYEQYF. Drawing the rest from reference TRBV7-9 and TRBJ2-7, the complete variable domain is DTGVSQNPRHKITKRGQNVTFRCDPISEHNRLYWYRQTLGQGPEFLTYFQNEAQLEKSRLLSDRFSAERPKGSFSTLEIQRTEQGDSAMYLCASSPTSGIYEQYFGPGTRLTVT.

The rearrangement uses TRBV7-2 and TRBJ2-1, with 9 bases matching TRBD2. The CDR3 length is 15 residues. V was clipped by 2 bases and J by 4 bases; unmatched bases: 3. CDR1 is SGHTA, CDR2 FQGNSA, per germline. This CDR3 reads CASSLTSGPYNEQFF. The CDR3, as DNA: TGTGCCAGCAGCTTAACTAGCGGGCCTTACAATGAGCAGTTCTTC.

The chain combines TRBV5-1 with TRBJ1-5; TRBD1 agrees at 8 bases. Trimming cost V 1 base and J 6 bases; bases outside gene matches: 6. CDR3 size: 15 residues. Germline CDR1 is SGHRS and CDR2 is YFSETQ. The CDR3 DNA reads TGCGCCAGCAGCTTGTCGACAGGGGTGAGTCAGCCCCAGCATTTT. This codes for CASSLSTGVSQPQHF.

The gene calls are TRBV5-8 and TRBJ2-7, with 13 bases lining up with TRBD2. The germline V gene has CDR1 SGHTS and CDR2 YDEGEE. The trim removed 5 bases at V and 5 bases at J, leaving 4 bases unmatched. This CDR3 has 14 residues. The CDR3 region has the DNA TGTGCCAGCAGAACTAGCGGGGGGGCCCACGAGCAGTACTTC. Its protein product is CASRTSGGAHEQYF.

The genes are TRBV7-9 and TRBJ2-3; 11 bases are shared with TRBD2. J was trimmed by 4 bases and V by 5 bases; bases with no gene match: 5. This CDR3 region has 15 residues. The germline CDR1 and CDR2 sequences are SEHNR and FQNEAQ (reference sequence). CDR3 residues: CASSTTSGGPDTQYF. For the CDR3, the DNA is TGTGCCAGCAGCACTACTAGCGGGGGACCAGATACGCAGTATTTT. The complete variable domain, with remaining parts taken from reference TRBV7-9 and TRBJ2-3, reads DTGVSQNPRHKITKRGQNVTFRCDPISEHNRLYWYRQTLGQGPEFLTYFQNEAQLEKSRLLSDRFSAERPKGSFSTLEIQRTEQGDSAMYLCASSTTSGGPDTQYFGPGTRLTVL.

The table lists this clone with a few counts. The V call is TRBV5-6, the J call TRBJ2-7; D ambiguous. CDR1 and CDR2 from the germline V gene are SGHDT and YYEEEE. The CDR3 is made up of 12 amino acids. V was shortened by 4 bases and J by 6 bases, with 11 bases between the two germline ends. The CDR3 DNA reads as TGTGCCAGCAGCCTCCTATCAGGCGAGCAGTACTTC. Protein sequence: CASSLLSGEQYF.

V is TRBV7-8 and J is TRBJ2-5, with D tentatively TRBD2 (5 bases). The J call may be incorrect, as the DNA end agrees better with TRBJ2-7. Per germline, CDR1 SGHVS and CDR2 FQNEAQ. The length of the CDR3 is 16 residues. CDR3 nucleotide sequence: TGTGCCAGCAGCTCCCCTTGGGAGCGGAACTCCTACGAGCAGTACTTC. This codes for CASSSPWERNSYEQYF.

The rearrangement joins TRBV28 to TRBJ2-1, with TRBD1 as a possible D gene (5 bases). V was clipped by 5 bases and J by 0 bases, with 14 bases between them. CDR3 length: 16 residues. Per the germline V gene, CDR1 is MDHEN and CDR2 is SYDVKM. The CDR3: CASSTDRTFSYNEQFF. The CDR3 nucleotides read TGTGCCAGCAGTACTGACAGAACTTTCTCCTACAATGAGCAGTTCTTC.

The chain recombines TRBV7-3 with TRBJ2-7, with D maybe TRBD1 (6 bases). Germline V CDR1 and CDR2: SGHTA, FQGTGA. The ends were cut back, 5 bases at V and 3 bases at J, with 17 bases in the middle. This CDR3 region has 15 residues. The CDR3 DNA reads as TGTGCCAGCAGCCTTAATCCGGGACAAAACTACGAGCAGTACTTC. Protein product: CASSLNPGQNYEQYF.

The V gene is TRBV7-2, the J gene TRBJ2-7; no clear D. From germline, CDR1 is SGHTA and CDR2 FQGNSA. V shed 5 bases and J shed 2 bases, with 13 bases lying between them. The CDR3 is 14 residues long. The CDR3 region is CASSGWSNPYEQYF. Written as DNA, the CDR3 is TGTGCCAGCAGCGGTTGGAGTAATCCCTACGAGCAGTACTTC.